Presented here are 8 T cell receptor beta chains from one specimen sequenced in a study of OX40 agonist ivuxolimab in advanced cancers. Measured with immunoSEQ multiplex PCR; TCRdb has only the in-frame clones, and not every one. The repertoire holds almost 35,000 clones, with around 80% as singletons. The specimen was CD4+ or CD8+ T cells sorted from blood, collected in a trial of the OX40 agonist ivuxolimab. Every receptor here comes from an adult with an advanced solid tumor such as melanoma, head and neck, liver or kidney cancer.

The V and J genes are TRBV1 and TRBJ1-1; the D call in the table, TRBD1, was not verified against the DNA. TRBV1 is assigned pseudogene status. The CDR3 runs 16 residues. CDR3 residues: CTSRLAPGTGVSEAFF. The DNA of the CDR3 is TGCACCAGCAGACTGGCACCCGGGACAGGGGTGTCTGAAGCTTTCTTT.

The J gene is TRBJ2-4, the V gene TRBV7-9; D call uncertain. CDR3 length: 15 residues. Germline V gene data show CDR1 as SEHNR and CDR2 as FQNEAQ (reference sequence). V was pared by 5 bases and J by 0 bases, with 11 bases between. For the CDR3, the DNA is TGTGCCAGCAGCCCCATTACCCTAGCCAAAAACATTCAGTACTTC. Translated: CASSPITLAKNIQYF.

The J gene is TRBJ1-1, the V gene TRBV6-5; D not resolved. The V end lost 6 bases, the J end lost 1 base, and 15 bases lay between the germline ends. Germline values: CDR1 MNHEY, CDR2 SVGAGI. This CDR3 has 15 amino acids. CDR3 nucleotide sequence: TGTGCCAGCAGAGCGAATAAGGTCCCGAACACTGAAGCTTTCTTT. This gives the protein CASRANKVPNTEAFF.

This clone was counted once. This chain joins TRBV6-5 and TRBJ1-1, with D possibly matching TRBD1 (6 bases). CDR1 MNHEY and CDR2 SVGAGI come from the germline V gene. This CDR3 spans 14 amino acids. The V end was cut by 7 bases, the J end by 1 base, with 13 bases between. The CDR3 protein is CASTLDRQNTEAFF. The CDR3 DNA sequence: TGTGCCAGCACCTTGGACAGACAGAACACTGAAGCTTTCTTT.

The chain links TRBV7-9 to TRBJ2-7; D ambiguous. V was trimmed by 5 bases and J by 6 bases, leaving 14 bases between them. The CDR3 runs to 13 residues. Germline CDR1 reads SEHNR; CDR2 reads FQNEAQ (reference sequence). DNA for the CDR3: TGTGCCAGCAGCCCCCCGGGCTTCTTCGAGCAGTACTTC. Amino acid sequence: CASSPPGFFEQYF.

The rearrangement links TRBV6-1 to TRBJ2-1, with a possible D match to TRBD2 (5 bases). The CDR3 has 15 amino acids. CDR1 is MNHNS and CDR2 is SASEGT in the germline V gene. V shed 3 bases and J shed 6 bases, with 15 bases lying between them. The CDR3 bases are TGTGCCAGCAGTGATGGACTTACGGGGTCCAATGAGCAGTTCTTC. The encoded protein is CASSDGLTGSNEQFF.

The V and J genes are TRBV7-9 and TRBJ2-7, with 11 positions matching TRBD1. The CDR3 has 15 residues. Trimming cost V 5 bases and J 6 bases; bases outside gene matches: 9. The germline V gene has CDR1 SEHNR and CDR2 FQNEAQ (reference sequence). The CDR3 loop reads CASSPPWTGGSEQYF. In nucleotides, the CDR3 is TGTGCCAGCAGCCCCCCCTGGACAGGGGGCAGCGAGCAGTACTTC.

The rearrangement links TRBV2 to TRBJ2-7; 8 bases are shared with TRBD1. V shed 9 bases, J shed 3 bases, and the junction held 7 bases outside the gene matches. The CDR3 totals 13 residues. In germline, CDR1 is SNHLY, CDR2 FYNNEI. CDR3: CARQGDRIYEQYF. The CDR3 DNA follows: TGTGCCAGGCAAGGGGACAGGATCTACGAGCAGTACTTC.